This TCR beta chain originates from a study of cytomegalovirus exposure and HLA in healthy donors. Comment on this clone: Its target is unknown.

The PCR was carried out with 60 Vbeta primers and 13 Jbeta primers. Sequencing was performed with immunoSEQ multiplex PCR; in TCRdb, only in-frame clones are kept and a portion is missing. The sample consists of 110,000 to 150,000 clones, 60% to 80% of them appearing once. Findings and limits, study-wide: V segments that were indistinguishable, TRBV6-2 and TRBV6-3 among them, were omitted from analysis. The study had only CMV serostatus as immune exposure information. Later analysis showed most CMV-associated TCR beta chains appearing HLA-restricted.

Germline CDR1 MNHNS, CDR2 SASEGT. The length of the CDR3 is 15 residues. The junction had 4 bases not matched to a gene; V was cut back by 2 bases and J by 4 bases. This sequence originates from a young woman in good health and CMV-seronegative. The chain recombines TRBV6-1 with TRBJ2-3; 9 positions match TRBD2. The specimen was PBMCs. The CDR3 DNA is TGTGCCAGCAGTGAATACGCGGGGGGGCCAGATACGCAGTATTTT. The encoded protein is CASSEYAGGPDTQYF.